This record covers a single TCR beta chain. Its recognized antigen is unknown. No clone much larger than this one lies a single base away; base qualities are absent. This record comes from a study of Graves' ophthalmopathy and Graves' hyperthyroidism (dated by TCRdb to the late 2010s). Study-level background: Peripheral blood was collected before any treatment was given, at the time of initial diagnosis. The study used signatures of the TCR beta repertoire to tell Graves' ophthalmopathy apart from Graves' hyperthyroidism and to predict which patients would progress to ophthalmopathy. In total, some 130 blood samples were TCR-sequenced: around 42 ophthalmopathy, 75 hyperthyroidism and about 17 hyperthyroidism-to-ophthalmopathy patients. To explore V-J signatures that separate ophthalmopathy from hyperthyroidism, a discovery set of about 100 patients was enrolled, consisting of more than 40 with ophthalmopathy and fewer than 60 with stable hyperthyroidism. An independent validation cohort comprised fewer than 20 hyperthyroidism patients and 17 patients who later progressed from hyperthyroidism to ophthalmopathy. In five or six hyperthyroidism patients, T-cell repertoires of thyroid tissue and blood were compared. Once sampling was done, hyperthyroidism patients were given methimazole at a starting dose of 30 mg daily, while ophthalmopathy patients were given high-dose intravenous methylprednisolone. The roughly 91 discovery patients were randomly divided into training and test sets at a 7:3 ratio.

In the germline V gene, CDR1 corresponds to MNHEY and CDR2 to SVGEGT. The CDR3 spans 15 residues, from the cysteine through the phenylalanine. The sequence is cut down to CDR3 DNA, 45 bases in frame from base 1. V and J are trimmed by 2 bases and 6 bases, and the gene matches miss 9 bases of the junction. What the work shows at the level of the full study, not this receptor alone: No statistical method was used to predetermine the sample size, and group allocation was not hidden from the investigators. The 13-signature model separated ophthalmopathy from stable hyperthyroidism with 85% to 90% sensitivity and 81% to 82% specificity in cross-validation, and 80%/75% in the test set. Among expanded thyroid clonotypes with frequency above 0.001, most also showed up in blood, which suggests that blood repertoires may reflect the thyroid immune response. In validation, the model predicted ophthalmopathy progression with 70.59% sensitivity and 72% to 80% specificity; more than ten predicted patients were CT-confirmed with GO in a median of 6.5 months.

For repertoire sequencing, TCR beta CDR3 regions were amplified from RNA transcripts. The first round was an RT-PCR using HTBI primers with the Qiagen OneStep RT-PCR kit, and this first round was followed by a second-round multiplex PCR, then size selection and purification. Sequencing of the libraries was carried out on an Illumina HiSeq2000 in paired-end mode with 100 bp reads. Concerning the study's data processing: SOAPnuke was used for read processing, and reads with adapters, uncalled bases, a mean Phred below 15, or no exact constant-primer or identifier match were discarded. COPE v1.2.5 was used to merge high-quality paired reads. Each unique nucleotide sequence was defined as a clonotype, and clonotypes were aligned to IMGT TRB V, D and J references with MiTCR v1.1. Only V-J combinations with frequency above 0.0001 were analysed, covering approximately 99% of repertoires. For each V-J combination, a TCR clonal expansion and chaos score was defined as F50 clonal expansion divided by the chaos observed in the TCRdist matrix. Welch's t-statistics and random forest were used to reduce the features to 10 to 15 V-J combinations, which were then used as input to a naive Bayes classifier. The similarity between thyroid and blood repertoires was quantified using the Morisita-Horn index. TCRdb reprocessing: public reads trimmed at Q25 with fastp, clones called with MiXCR, in-frame beta chains kept. Each CDR3 protein gets just one entry, which takes the most common genes and DNA from the rows behind it. It is TCRdb's table, rather than the study itself, that gives the V and J calls and clone size. This sample lists some 170,000 distinct CDR3 sequences; just under 40% were detected once. The ten largest make up 8% to 9.5% of the sample.

The ophthalmopathy patients had moderately to severely active disease, with a Clinical Activity Score of 3 or higher, a NOSPECS grade of 4 or higher, and a disease duration of less than 3 months. Patients with other autoimmune diseases, uncontrolled infections, pregnancy or lactation were excluded. Diagnosis relied on clinical symptoms, serum thyroxine, TRAb, thyroid ultrasound and orbital computed tomography. Ficoll-Paque density gradient centrifugation was used to isolate PBMCs from 10 ml of fresh peripheral blood. Total RNA was extracted using Trizol reagent, and RNA quality was checked on an Agilent 2100 Bioanalyzer.

This receptor chain uses TRBV6-2 or TRBV6-3 and TRBJ1-1, and 7 junctional nucleotides match TRBD1. The sample consisted of peripheral blood. The receptor was derived from a man under 40 with Graves' ophthalmopathy. Donor details come from another sample of the same person, matched by shared clones. The CDR3 here reads CASSYRPRGFAEAFF. The sequenced DNA: TGTGCCAGCAGTTACAGGCCCAGGGGGTTCGCTGAAGCTTTCTTT.